Below are 10 T cell receptor beta chains sequenced from a single sample in a study of regulatory T cells in long-lasting Graves disease. In building TCR beta libraries, iRepertoire HTBI primers were used together with Arm-PCR of CDR3 regions. Using its own MiXCR run on the multiplex PCR reads, TCRdb lists one record per CDR3 protein. The sample has approximately 470,000 distinct CDR3 sequences, roughly 17% seen once. Time point noted: newly diagnosed GD, antithyroid drugs for less than 3 months. The TCR library was made from RNA extracted from PBMCs. A further study also used this sample, focusing on T cells in Graves' hyperthyroidism and ophthalmopathy.

The sequencing here drew on peripheral blood mononuclear cells (PBMCs), taken at new diagnosis, from a patient treated with antithyroid drugs. Every receptor here comes from a man aged 35 to 55 with Graves disease.

This clonotype appeared many times. This chain uses TRBV11-3 with TRBJ2-5; 7 bases line up with TRBD2. V shed 6 bases and J 6 bases; nucleotides not matched to a gene: 7. The CDR3 covers 13 residues. Germline lookup yields CDR1 SGHNT and CDR2 YENEEA. This CDR3 is CASSLGGSKTQYF. CDR3 DNA sequence: TGTGCCAGCAGTCTGGGGGGGAGTAAGACCCAGTACTTC. The complete variable domain, with remaining parts taken from reference TRBV11-3 and TRBJ2-5, reads EAGVVQSPRYKIIEKKQPVAFWCNPISGHNTLYWYLQNLGQGPELLIRYENEEAVDDSQLPKDRFSAERLKGVDSTLKIQPAELGDSAVYLCASSLGGSKTQYFGPGTRLLVL.

To note about this clonotype: The germline gene is not matched at one end of the junction; a read error may be the cause. The chain employs TRBV27 and TRBJ2-5; D tentatively fits TRBD1 or TRBD2 (6 bases each). This CDR3 is 18 amino acids long. Germline CDR1 reads MNHEY; CDR2 reads SMNVEV (reference sequence). The CDR3 protein is CAGSLSNRAGNAEETQYF. The CDR3 bases are TGTGCCGGCAGTTTATCGAACAGGGCGGGAAATGCGGAAGAGACCCAGTACTTC.

This clonotype was seen repeatedly, ten times or more. The V call is TRBV10-3, the J call TRBJ2-1; 8 positions agree with TRBD2. V dropped 4 bases and J dropped 4; count of bases not matched to a gene: 9. Per germline, CDR1 ENHRY and CDR2 SYGVKD. The CDR3 runs 16 residues. The CDR3 bases are TGTGCCATCAGTGGGGGGACTAGTGGGATGTACAATGAGCAGTTCTTC. This gives the protein CAISGGTSGMYNEQFF.

This clonotype was recorded at least ten times. The rearrangement links TRBV28 to TRBJ2-6, with D possibly being TRBD1 (6 bases). The CDR3 loop spans 17 amino acids. The V gene lost 7 bases and the J gene lost 0 bases, with 16 bases spanning the gap. Germline loops: CDR1 MDHEN, CDR2 SYDVKM. This CDR3 is CASTFRGVFSGANVLTF. The CDR3 DNA is TGTGCCAGCACGTTCAGGGGAGTTTTCTCTGGGGCCAACGTCCTGACTTTC.

This clonotype was counted ten times or more. The rearrangement links TRBV5-1 to TRBJ2-1, with 10 bases lining up with TRBD2. The V and J ends lost 4 bases and 6 bases, in that order; junction bases with no gene match: 10. CDR3 length: 16 residues. Germline-derived CDR1 and CDR2 are SGHRS and YFSETQ. CDR3 amino acids: CASSTPPAGGTNEQFF. CDR3 nucleotide sequence: TGCGCCAGCAGCACACCCCCAGCGGGGGGGACCAATGAGCAGTTCTTC.

This clonotype has ten or more counts. The chain joins TRBV6-2 or TRBV6-3 to TRBJ2-7; D remains unclear. CDR1 and CDR2 (germline): MNHEY, SVGEGT. The CDR3 extends over 12 amino acids. V was trimmed by 2 bases and J by 10 bases, leaving 12 bases between them. The CDR3 protein is CASSYPSGNQYF. In DNA form, the CDR3 reads TGTGCCAGCAGTTACCCCTCGGGTAATCAGTACTTC.

At least ten counts were recorded for this clonotype. The chain employs TRBV20-1 and TRBJ1-1, with D unresolved. This CDR3 is 14 amino acids long. Germline values: CDR1 DFQATT, CDR2 SNEGSKA (reference sequence). V gave up 7 bases and J gave up 0 bases, with 15 bases separating them. The CDR3 bases are TGCAGTGTGCTTCCCCTACACATGAACACTGAAGCTTTCTTT. This gives the protein CSVLPLHMNTEAFF.

This clonotype came up a few times. The chain has TRBV30 and TRBJ1-2; D call uncertain. CDR3 length equals 13 residues. The ends were cut back, 3 bases at V and 4 bases at J, with 12 bases in the middle. Germline loops: CDR1 GTSNPN, CDR2 SVGIG (reference sequence). CDR3 nucleotide sequence: TGTGCCTGGAGGCCCGCCCTGAGCTATGGCTACACCTTC. Translated, it gives CAWRPALSYGYTF.

This clonotype was recorded many times. The chain carries TRBV5-1 and TRBJ2-7; TRBD2 matches at 10 bases. The CDR3 loop spans 15 amino acids. V was clipped by 0 bases and J by 3 bases; unmatched bases: 3. Germline CDR1 SGHRS, CDR2 YFSETQ. The CDR3: CASSLDGTSVYEQYF. The DNA for the CDR3 is TGCGCCAGCAGCTTGGATGGGACTAGCGTCTACGAGCAGTACTTC.

This clonotype was observed at least ten times. V usage is TRBV5-1 and J usage is TRBJ2-1; a possible D gene is TRBD2 (6 bases). Germline V lookup: CDR1 SGHRS, CDR2 YFSETQ. The length of the CDR3 is 13 residues. V lost 7 bases and J 5 bases, leaving 13 bases between the germline ends. CDR3: CASRRGIDNEQFF. The CDR3 DNA sequence: TGCGCCAGCCGACGGGGGATCGACAATGAGCAGTTCTTC.